Shown below are 8 T cell receptor beta chains from a single sample sequenced in a study of blood T cell repertoires in COVID-19. TCRdb's table, derived via immunoSEQ multiplex PCR, lists solely in-frame clones and lacks some. The table lists some 260,000 clones, about 73% of them singletons. The sequenced sample consisted of peripheral blood. The source is a woman of 80 years or more with acute or convalescent COVID-19.

The genes are TRBV3-1 (or the pseudogene TRBV3-2) and TRBJ2-1; 11 bases map to TRBD2. From germline, CDR1 is LGHDT and CDR2 YNNKEL (reference sequence). The J segment lost 9 bases and the V segment lost 2 bases, leaving 6 bases of the junction unmatched. This CDR3 contains 15 residues. CDR3 sequence (DNA): TGTGCCAGCAGCCAACTAGGGACTAGCGGCGGTGAGCAGTTCTTC. Translation gives CASSQLGTSGGEQFF.

This clone has a single count. The rearrangement links TRBV11-2 to TRBJ2-2, with 7 bases that match TRBD2. The CDR3 loop spans 18 amino acids. Per germline, CDR1 SGHAT and CDR2 FQNNGV. V shed 1 base, J shed 0 bases, and the junction held 8 bases outside the gene matches. In DNA, the CDR3 is TGTGCCAGCAGCTTAGTACCCCCGGCGGGGGCGAACACCGGGGAGCTGTTTTTT. It is translated as CASSLVPPAGANTGELFF.

J is TRBJ1-2 and V is TRBV19; the D gene is possibly TRBD1 (5 bases). From germline, CDR1 is LNHDA and CDR2 SQIVND (reference sequence). The germline V and J ends were trimmed by 6 bases and 4 bases, with 24 bases remaining between them. The CDR3 covers 17 residues. CDR3 nucleotide sequence: TGTGCCAGTAGCTCTGGGGCAGGGTTTCCCTGGGGCTATGGCTACACCTTC. Protein: CASSSGAGFPWGYGYTF.

This rearrangement joins TRBV6-1 to TRBJ1-2, with 9 bases fitting TRBD1. Germline CDR1 reads MNHNS; CDR2 reads SASEGT. Germline trimming cut 2 bases from V and 6 bases from J; bases unmatched to any gene: 1. The CDR3 is 13 residues long. DNA of the CDR3: TGTGCCAGCAGTGAAAACAGGGGGCATGGCTACACCTTC. Protein product: CASSENRGHGYTF.

The chain has TRBV28 and TRBJ1-2, with 7 bases aligning to TRBD1. CDR1 and CDR2 from the germline V gene are MDHEN and SYDVKM. The length of the CDR3 is 18 residues. V lost 5 bases and J lost 6; bases outside the gene matches: 21. The CDR3 loop reads CASSPQGLGQEFRDGYTF. For the CDR3, the DNA is TGTGCCAGCAGTCCGCAAGGGCTCGGACAGGAGTTCCGTGATGGCTACACCTTC.

V gene TRBV7-9 combines with J gene TRBJ1-4; 8 bases match TRBD1. The CDR3 loop spans 15 amino acids. The germline V gene encodes CDR1 SEHNR and CDR2 FQNEAQ (reference sequence). The V gene end was trimmed by 1 base and the J gene end by 8 bases; junction bases not matched to a gene: 6. CDR3 sequence: CASSLDFGQGEKLFF. The CDR3 region has the DNA TGTGCCAGCAGCTTAGATTTCGGACAGGGAGAAAAACTGTTTTTT.

The chain is built from TRBV5-1 and TRBJ2-1, with 9 positions matching TRBD1. CDR3 length equals 15 residues. Germline CDR1 and CDR2: SGHRS and YFSETQ. V dropped 4 bases and J dropped 12; count of bases not matched to a gene: 14. The CDR3 coding sequence is TGCGCCAGCAGCGTCTCCGGGACAGGGTTTTACGGGCAGTTCTTC. Its protein product is CASSVSGTGFYGQFF.

The chain uses TRBV19 and TRBJ2-1; TRBD1 is a possible D gene (6 bases). The CDR3 is 17 residues long. The germline V gene encodes CDR1 LNHDA and CDR2 SQIVND (reference sequence). V lost 5 bases and J 8 bases, leaving 25 bases between the germline ends. The CDR3 DNA is TGTGCCAGTAGTCCCGCGGCAGGGGCCGGTTGGGAGTATGAGCAGTTCTTC. Residues: CASSPAAGAGWEYEQFF.